This T cell receptor beta chain was obtained from a study of identical twins. The study's findings and limits: Conclusions were drawn cross-sectionally by statistical analysis, without following the same donors. A partial confounding effect on zero-insertion analyses could come from invariant MAIT and iNKT cells. Shared out-of-frame alpha sequences (those common to twins) showed excess low generation probability.

TCRdb re-called the 5' RACE reads with MiXCR, one entry per CDR3 protein. This sample has a few hundred thousand distinct CDR3 sequences, with 8% to 11% found just once. This CDR3 has 16 amino acids. V was clipped by 5 bases and J by 5 bases; unmatched bases: 7. The germline V gene encodes CDR1 SEHNR and CDR2 FQNEAQ (reference sequence). This clonotype was observed a few times. The antigen is unknown. The sample comprised memory T cells sorted from blood. The source of this sequence is a man aged 50 or older in good health. The V call is TRBV7-9, the J call TRBJ2-2, with 11 bases fitting TRBD1. CDR3 region: CASSRWDRGRTGELFF. The CDR3 nucleotides read TGTGCCAGCAGCCGGTGGGACAGGGGGAGAACCGGGGAGCTGTTTTTT.